These T cell receptor beta chains were read from a single sample in a study of regulatory and conventional T cells in RAG deficiency. Assay used: immunoSEQ multiplex PCR; TCRdb lists only in-frame clones, some missing. The data show some 23,000 clones, with around 94% seen just once and roughly 0.73% held by the top ten. These same records also appear under a second study, on regulatory T cells.

Sequencing used CD4+ T cells sorted from blood. The source of these receptors is a human donor in good health. CDR3s include the opening cysteine and the closing phenylalanine or tryptophan. A D gene is named only where the DNA matches it firmly. Not every row has a clone size; where given, it reads once, few, many or a size class.

v_call: TRBV18; j_call: TRBJ2-7; clone_size: -; d_call: -; cdr3_aa: CASSTGLHEQYF; cdr3_nt: TGTGCCAGCTCAACAGGGTTACACGAGCAGTACTTC
v_call: TRBV5-1; j_call: TRBJ2-2; clone_size: -; d_call: -; cdr3_aa: CASSKAGTPNTGELFF; cdr3_nt: TGCGCCAGCAGCAAAGCCGGGACTCCCAATACCGGGGAGCTGTTTTTT
v_call: TRBV7-2; j_call: TRBJ1-5; clone_size: -; d_call: -; cdr3_aa: CASSLMSAKAQPQHF; cdr3_nt: TGTGCCAGCAGCTTAATGTCTGCCAAGGCCCAGCCCCAGCATTTT
v_call: TRBV28; j_call: TRBJ2-2; clone_size: once; d_call: -; cdr3_aa: CASSSGMSGELFF; cdr3_nt: TGTGCCAGCAGCTCGGGGATGTCCGGGGAGCTGTTTTTT
v_call: TRBV25-1; j_call: TRBJ2-2; clone_size: -; d_call: -; cdr3_aa: CASRETGATNTGELFF; cdr3_nt: TGTGCCAGCAGGGAGACAGGCGCTACGAACACCGGGGAGCTGTTTTTT
v_call: TRBV11-2; j_call: TRBJ2-5; clone_size: -; d_call: -; cdr3_aa: CASSPGRPGGAQYF; cdr3_nt: TGTGCCAGCAGCCCGGGACGTCCCGGAGGGGCCCAGTACTTC
v_call: TRBV2; j_call: TRBJ2-2; clone_size: once; d_call: -; cdr3_aa: CASTAREGAGELFF; cdr3_nt: TGTGCCAGCACCGCCCGTGAGGGGGCCGGGGAGCTGTTTTTT
v_call: TRBV19; j_call: TRBJ1-1; clone_size: -; d_call: TRBD1; cdr3_aa: CASSFDRDTEAFF; cdr3_nt: TGTGCCAGTAGTTTCGACAGGGACACTGAAGCTTTCTTT
v_call: TRBV27; j_call: TRBJ2-1; clone_size: -; d_call: TRBD2; cdr3_aa: CASSSWLAGYNEQFF; cdr3_nt: TGTGCCAGCAGTTCTTGGCTAGCGGGATACAATGAGCAGTTCTTC
v_call: TRBV5-1; j_call: TRBJ1-1; clone_size: -; d_call: TRBD1; cdr3_aa: CASSSGTGGIGTEAFF; cdr3_nt: TGCGCCAGCAGCTCGGGGACAGGGGGCATTGGCACTGAAGCTTTCTTT
v_call: TRBV19; j_call: TRBJ2-6; clone_size: few; d_call: -; cdr3_aa: CASSIDLAPGANVLTF; cdr3_nt: TGTGCCAGTAGTATAGATTTGGCCCCTGGGGCCAACGTCCTGACTTTC
v_call: TRBV30; j_call: TRBJ1-1; clone_size: -; d_call: TRBD1; cdr3_aa: CAWVGGGKVTFF; cdr3_nt: TGTGCCTGGGTCGGAGGGGGCAAGGTTACTTTCTTT
v_call: TRBV5-4; j_call: TRBJ2-3; clone_size: -; d_call: -; cdr3_aa: CASSFSLSTDTQYF; cdr3_nt: TGTGCCAGCAGCTTCAGTCTGAGCACAGATACGCAGTATTTT
v_call: TRBV2; j_call: TRBJ1-1; clone_size: -; d_call: -; cdr3_aa: CASIPGQSGAFF; cdr3_nt: TGTGCCAGCATCCCGGGACAAAGTGGGGCTTTCTTT
v_call: TRBV6-5; j_call: TRBJ1-5; clone_size: once; d_call: TRBD1; cdr3_aa: CASRSNRGPGQPQHF; cdr3_nt: TGTGCCAGCAGATCAAACAGGGGTCCGGGCCAGCCCCAGCATTTT
v_call: TRBV2; j_call: TRBJ1-2; clone_size: -; d_call: TRBD1; cdr3_aa: CASSLDRAGYGYTF; cdr3_nt: TGTGCCAGCAGTTTAGACAGGGCCGGCTATGGCTACACCTTC
v_call: TRBV11-2; j_call: TRBJ2-1; clone_size: -; d_call: -; cdr3_aa: CASSAGPMPYNEQFF; cdr3_nt: TGTGCCAGCAGCGCGGGCCCTATGCCCTACAATGAGCAGTTCTTC
v_call: TRBV7-9; j_call: TRBJ1-1; clone_size: -; d_call: -; cdr3_aa: CASSLAREAFF; cdr3_nt: TGTGCCAGCAGCTTAGCCAGGGAAGCTTTCTTT
v_call: TRBV11-2; j_call: TRBJ2-7; clone_size: once; d_call: -; cdr3_aa: CASSSSTAYEQYF; cdr3_nt: TGTGCCAGCAGCTCATCTACCGCCTACGAGCAGTACTTC
v_call: TRBV6-5; j_call: TRBJ1-1; clone_size: -; d_call: -; cdr3_aa: CASSYGGLNTEAFF; cdr3_nt: TGTGCCAGCAGTTATGGAGGGTTGAACACTGAAGCTTTCTTT
v_call: TRBV6-5; j_call: TRBJ2-1; clone_size: -; d_call: TRBD1; cdr3_aa: CASSYLGQSSYNEQFF; cdr3_nt: TGTGCCAGCAGTTACCTGGGACAGTCATCCTACAATGAGCAGTTCTTC
v_call: TRBV10-2; j_call: TRBJ2-3; clone_size: -; d_call: -; cdr3_aa: CASSQTGDTQYF; cdr3_nt: TGCGCCAGCAGCCAGACTGGGGATACGCAGTATTTT
v_call: TRBV19; j_call: TRBJ2-1; clone_size: -; d_call: TRBD1; cdr3_aa: CASSIGTVLNEQFF; cdr3_nt: TGTGCCAGTAGTATCGGGACAGTCCTCAATGAGCAGTTCTTC
v_call: TRBV2; j_call: TRBJ2-7; clone_size: -; d_call: TRBD1; cdr3_aa: CASSPDRWNYEQYF; cdr3_nt: TGTGCCAGCAGTCCGGACAGGTGGAATTACGAGCAGTACTTC
v_call: TRBV6-5; j_call: TRBJ1-1; clone_size: -; d_call: -; cdr3_aa: CASSYSIGFVAFF; cdr3_nt: TGTGCCAGCAGTTACTCGATTGGGTTTGTGGCTTTCTTT
v_call: TRBV27; j_call: TRBJ1-4; clone_size: -; d_call: -; cdr3_aa: CASSLMGAGAHNEKLFF; cdr3_nt: TGTGCCAGCAGTTTAATGGGGGCGGGAGCCCATAATGAAAAACTGTTTTTT
v_call: TRBV5-1; j_call: TRBJ2-2; clone_size: -; d_call: TRBD2; cdr3_aa: CASSLLADGELFF; cdr3_nt: TGCGCCAGCAGCTTGCTAGCGGACGGGGAGCTGTTTTTT
v_call: TRBV2; j_call: TRBJ2-5; clone_size: -; d_call: -; cdr3_aa: CASAREDTGTQYF; cdr3_nt: TGTGCCAGTGCTAGAGAGGACACGGGGACCCAGTACTTC
v_call: TRBV18; j_call: TRBJ2-5; clone_size: -; d_call: -; cdr3_aa: CASSPGGLAETQYF; cdr3_nt: TGTGCCAGCTCACCAGGAGGGCTAGCGGAGACCCAGTACTTC
v_call: TRBV7-9; j_call: TRBJ1-3; clone_size: -; d_call: TRBD1; cdr3_aa: CASSPDRAYHAFSGNTIYF; cdr3_nt: TGTGCCAGCAGCCCGGACAGGGCCTACCATGCATTCTCTGGAAACACCATATATTTT
v_call: TRBV5-1; j_call: TRBJ1-2; clone_size: -; d_call: -; cdr3_aa: CASSLTANYGYTF; cdr3_nt: TGCGCCAGCAGCTTGACCGCTAACTATGGCTACACCTTC
v_call: TRBV5-1; j_call: TRBJ1-2; clone_size: -; d_call: -; cdr3_aa: CASSRGTANYGYTF; cdr3_nt: TGCGCCAGCAGTCGAGGGACGGCAAACTATGGCTACACCTTC
v_call: TRBV11-2; j_call: TRBJ2-2; clone_size: -; d_call: -; cdr3_aa: CASSHGRGQAGELFF; cdr3_nt: TGTGCCAGCAGCCACGGGAGGGGGCAGGCCGGGGAGCTGTTTTTT
v_call: TRBV7-6; j_call: TRBJ1-1; clone_size: -; d_call: -; cdr3_aa: CASSLGTGAETEAFF; cdr3_nt: TGTGCCAGCAGCTTAGGAACGGGGGCGGAGACTGAAGCTTTCTTT
v_call: TRBV5-5; j_call: TRBJ2-4; clone_size: once; d_call: -; cdr3_aa: CASARLSNLAKNIQYF; cdr3_nt: TGTGCCAGCGCCCGGTTATCAAATCTAGCCAAAAACATTCAGTACTTC
v_call: TRBV2; j_call: TRBJ2-3; clone_size: -; d_call: -; cdr3_aa: CASSEALRGTQYF; cdr3_nt: TGTGCCAGCAGTGAAGCGCTTCGGGGTACGCAGTATTTT
v_call: TRBV5-5; j_call: TRBJ1-1; clone_size: -; d_call: TRBD1; cdr3_aa: CASSLGQGAGTEAFF; cdr3_nt: TGTGCCAGCAGCCTCGGACAGGGGGCAGGCACTGAAGCTTTCTTT
v_call: TRBV10-3; j_call: TRBJ1-2; clone_size: -; d_call: -; cdr3_aa: CAISDSPGPSEYTF; cdr3_nt: TGTGCCATCAGTGATTCTCCAGGACCCTCAGAGTACACCTTC
v_call: TRBV6-5; j_call: TRBJ1-1; clone_size: -; d_call: TRBD1; cdr3_aa: CASRRDRGRSEAFF; cdr3_nt: TGTGCCAGCAGAAGGGACAGGGGGCGATCTGAAGCTTTCTTT
v_call: TRBV19; j_call: TRBJ1-2; clone_size: -; d_call: TRBD1; cdr3_aa: CASSIPEQGARGGYTF; cdr3_nt: TGTGCCAGTAGTATCCCCGAACAGGGGGCGCGTGGTGGCTACACCTTC
v_call: TRBV4-2; j_call: TRBJ2-7; clone_size: -; d_call: TRBD2; cdr3_aa: CASSPVAGVTYEQYF; cdr3_nt: TGTGCCAGCAGCCCAGTAGCGGGCGTAACCTACGAGCAGTACTTC
v_call: TRBV6-4; j_call: TRBJ2-1; clone_size: -; d_call: -; cdr3_aa: CASSATRVNEQFF; cdr3_nt: TGTGCCAGCAGCGCAACTAGAGTCAATGAGCAGTTCTTC
v_call: TRBV2; j_call: TRBJ2-2; clone_size: -; d_call: TRBD2; cdr3_aa: CASSPETSGGLPPNTGELFF; cdr3_nt: TGTGCCAGCAGCCCCGAGACTAGCGGGGGCCTCCCACCGAACACCGGGGAGCTGTTTTTT
v_call: TRBV18; j_call: TRBJ1-1; clone_size: -; d_call: TRBD1; cdr3_aa: CASSPDRANTEAFF; cdr3_nt: TGTGCCAGCTCACCGGACAGGGCGAACACTGAAGCTTTCTTT
v_call: TRBV5-6; j_call: TRBJ1-4; clone_size: -; d_call: -; cdr3_aa: CASSLVSGRANEKLFF; cdr3_nt: TGTGCCAGCAGCTTGGTTAGCGGTCGGGCTAATGAAAAACTGTTTTTT
v_call: TRBV5-8; j_call: TRBJ1-6; clone_size: few; d_call: -; cdr3_aa: CASSFGQNNSPLHF; cdr3_nt: TGTGCCAGCAGCTTCGGACAGAATAATTCACCCCTCCACTTT
v_call: TRBV7-8; j_call: TRBJ1-2; clone_size: -; d_call: -; cdr3_aa: CASSLGTEKNYGYTF; cdr3_nt: TGTGCCAGCAGCTTAGGGACAGAGAAAAACTATGGCTACACCTTC
v_call: TRBV5-3; j_call: TRBJ2-7; clone_size: -; d_call: -; cdr3_aa: CARSQDYEQYF; cdr3_nt: TGTGCCAGATCCCAGGACTACGAGCAGTACTTC
v_call: TRBV13; j_call: TRBJ1-2; clone_size: -; d_call: -; cdr3_aa: CASSLASGRDYTF; cdr3_nt: TGTGCCAGCAGCTTAGCGTCGGGGAGGGACTACACCTTT
v_call: TRBV5-4; j_call: TRBJ2-3; clone_size: -; d_call: -; cdr3_aa: CASSLGGRGSDTQYF; cdr3_nt: TGTGCCAGCAGCTTGGGGGGGCGGGGATCGGATACGCAGTATTTT
v_call: TRBV6-6; j_call: TRBJ1-1; clone_size: -; d_call: -; cdr3_aa: CASSYTEAFF; cdr3_nt: TGTGCCAGCAGTTACACTGAAGCTTTCTTT
v_call: TRBV11-3; j_call: TRBJ2-7; clone_size: -; d_call: -; cdr3_aa: CASSLDPRGKQYF; cdr3_nt: TGTGCCAGCAGCTTAGACCCCAGGGGCAAGCAGTACTTC